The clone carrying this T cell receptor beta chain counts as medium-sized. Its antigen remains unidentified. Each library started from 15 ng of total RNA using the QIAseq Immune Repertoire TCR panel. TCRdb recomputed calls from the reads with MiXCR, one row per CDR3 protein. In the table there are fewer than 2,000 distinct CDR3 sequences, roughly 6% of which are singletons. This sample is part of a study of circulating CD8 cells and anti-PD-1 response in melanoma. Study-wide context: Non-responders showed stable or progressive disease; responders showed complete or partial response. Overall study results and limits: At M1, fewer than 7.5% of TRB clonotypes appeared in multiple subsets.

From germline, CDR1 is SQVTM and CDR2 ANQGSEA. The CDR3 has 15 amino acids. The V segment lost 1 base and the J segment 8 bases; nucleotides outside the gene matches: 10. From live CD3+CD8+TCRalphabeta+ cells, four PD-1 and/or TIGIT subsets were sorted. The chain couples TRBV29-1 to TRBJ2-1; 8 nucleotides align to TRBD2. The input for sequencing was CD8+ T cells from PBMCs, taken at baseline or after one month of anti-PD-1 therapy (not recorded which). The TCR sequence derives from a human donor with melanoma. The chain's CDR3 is CSVEAGGLPWDEQFF. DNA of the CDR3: TGCAGCGTTGAAGCGGGGGGGCTCCCATGGGATGAGCAGTTCTTC.